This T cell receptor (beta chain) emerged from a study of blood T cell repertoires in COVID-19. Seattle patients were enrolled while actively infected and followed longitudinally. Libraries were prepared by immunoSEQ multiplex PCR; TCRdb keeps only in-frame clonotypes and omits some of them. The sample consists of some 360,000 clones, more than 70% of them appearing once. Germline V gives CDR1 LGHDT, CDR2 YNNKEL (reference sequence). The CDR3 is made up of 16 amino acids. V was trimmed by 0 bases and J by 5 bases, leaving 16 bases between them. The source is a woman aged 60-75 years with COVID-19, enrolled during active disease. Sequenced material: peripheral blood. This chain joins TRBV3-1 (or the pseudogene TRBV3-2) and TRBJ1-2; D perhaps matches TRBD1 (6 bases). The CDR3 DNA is TGTGCCAGCAGCCAAGATGCGTCGGTCAGGGGATATGGCTACACCTTC. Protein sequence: CASSQDASVRGYGYTF.